This TCR beta chain was found in a study of T cell changes during pregnancy in multiple sclerosis. This clone has only a few counts. TCRdb's copy holds only in-frame clones and misses some; the assay was immunoSEQ multiplex PCR. The table has about 59,000 clones, 90% to 95% seen once. The CDR3 loop spans 12 amino acids. CDR1 and CDR2 from the germline V gene are LNHNV and YYDKDF (reference sequence). V was shortened by 8 bases and J by 5 bases, with 12 bases between the two germline ends. This TCR derives from a female donor with multiple sclerosis, enrolled in a pregnancy study. This chain uses TRBV15 with TRBJ1-1, with D maybe TRBD1 (5 bases). The material sequenced was CD4+ T cells from peripheral blood mononuclear cells, taken before pregnancy. In DNA, the CDR3 is TGTGCCACCTCCTCGGGGGTTACTGAAGCTTTCTTT. Translated: CATSSGVTEAFF.